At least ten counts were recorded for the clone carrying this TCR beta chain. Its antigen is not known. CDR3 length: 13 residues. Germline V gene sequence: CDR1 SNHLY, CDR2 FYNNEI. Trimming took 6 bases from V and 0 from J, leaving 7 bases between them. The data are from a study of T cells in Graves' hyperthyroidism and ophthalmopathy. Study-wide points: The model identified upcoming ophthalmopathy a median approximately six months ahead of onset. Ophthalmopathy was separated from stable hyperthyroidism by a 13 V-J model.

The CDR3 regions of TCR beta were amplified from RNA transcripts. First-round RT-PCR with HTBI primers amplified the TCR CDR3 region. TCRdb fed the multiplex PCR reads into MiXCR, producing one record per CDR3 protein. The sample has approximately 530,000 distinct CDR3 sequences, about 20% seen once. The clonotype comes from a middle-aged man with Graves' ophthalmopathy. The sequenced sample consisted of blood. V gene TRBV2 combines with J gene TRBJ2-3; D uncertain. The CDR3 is CASRTDSTDTQYF. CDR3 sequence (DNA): TGTGCCAGCAGGACGGACAGCACAGATACGCAGTATTTT.